Following are 25 T cell receptor beta chains from one sample sequenced in a study of beta chain features in type 1 diabetes. Study-wide results and caveats: Across all four CD4+ subsets, people with type 1 diabetes showed modestly shorter TCRB CDR3s.

The antigens of these receptors remain unknown. Reverse transcription of all isolated RNA meant that expressed TCRB transcripts were sequenced. Produced via immunoSEQ multiplex PCR; TCRdb's table is partial and in-frame only. The sample shows a few hundred thousand clones, roughly 12% of them seen only once. Sequencing was carried out using naive CD4+ T cells from blood. These receptors were obtained from a woman under 30 with type 1 diabetes.

The chain joins TRBV10-3 to TRBJ2-7; 9 bases map to TRBD1. After removal of 8 bases from V and 6 bases from J, the junction contained 8 bases not matched to a gene. CDR1 and CDR2 from the germline V gene are ENHRY and SYGVKD. This CDR3 has 13 amino acids. In nucleotides, the CDR3 is TGTGCCATCGTGGGACAGGGAGACGCCGAGCAGTACTTC. Translated: CAIVGQGDAEQYF.

The sample holds a few counts of this clone. The rearrangement uses TRBV5-1 and TRBJ1-2, with D hard to call. The CDR3 contains 14 residues. Trimming removed 2 bases at V and 4 bases at J, with 12 bases between. Germline assignment: CDR1 SGHRS and CDR2 YFSETQ. In DNA, the CDR3 is TGCGCCAGCAGCTTCAATGTAGAGGTCTATGGCTACACCTTC. Translated: CASSFNVEVYGYTF.

In this sample, this clone turned up a few times. The rearrangement uses TRBV4-2 and TRBJ2-2; maybe TRBD1 (5 bases). The CDR3 contains 16 residues. In germline, CDR1 is LGHNA, CDR2 YNFKEQ. V was shortened by 1 base and J by 8 bases, with 17 bases between the two germline ends. The CDR3 DNA follows: TGTGCCAGCAGCCAAGGGACAACCAACTCCCTAGGGGAGCTGTTTTTT. This sequence encodes CASSQGTTNSLGELFF.

The gene calls are TRBV7-2 and TRBJ1-4, with D possibly TRBD1 on 5 matching bases. V was cut by 3 bases and J by 8 bases, with 13 bases left in between. The CDR3 sequence is 14 residues long. In germline, CDR1 is SGHTA, CDR2 FQGNSA. The CDR3: CASSFGGAVEKLFF. CDR3 coding DNA: TGTGCCAGCAGCTTTGGAGGGGCGGTAGAAAAACTGTTTTTT.

This clone was seen a handful of times. The chain uses TRBV10-3 and TRBJ2-7, with D perhaps matching TRBD2 (5 bases). The CDR3 spans 13 residues. Deletions cut 8 bases from V and 6 bases from J, with 17 bases between. Germline lookup yields CDR1 ENHRY and CDR2 SYGVKD. The CDR3, as DNA: TGTGCCATCCGCGGGCAGGCATGGTCCGAGCAGTACTTC. Amino acid sequence: CAIRGQAWSEQYF.

The J gene is TRBJ1-6, the V gene TRBV25-1; TRBD1 aligns across 8 bases. V lost 5 bases, J lost 5 bases, and 5 bases stayed unmatched. Per the germline V gene, CDR1 is MGHDK and CDR2 is SYGVNS. The CDR3 consists of 15 residues. The CDR3: CASSPGQGDNSPLHF. The CDR3 coding sequence is TGTGCCAGCAGTCCAGGACAGGGAGATAATTCACCCCTCCACTTT.

This clone has just a few counts. The V and J genes are TRBV7-9 and TRBJ1-4, with D hard to call. Trimming removed 4 bases from V and 3 bases from J, with 9 bases in between. CDR3 size: 14 residues. In germline, CDR1 is SEHNR, CDR2 FQNEAQ (reference sequence). The CDR3 DNA sequence: TGTGCCAGCAGCTCCTCCCCGTCTAATGAAAAACTGTTTTTT. The encoded protein is CASSSSPSNEKLFF.

This chain uses TRBV30 with TRBJ2-7, with D perhaps TRBD2 (6 bases). The CDR3 is 14 amino acids. Germline V gene data show CDR1 as GTSNPN and CDR2 as SVGIG (reference sequence). V was pared by 6 bases and J by 6 bases, with 21 bases between. The CDR3 reads CACTPRDWGVEQYF. The CDR3 DNA sequence: TGTGCCTGCACTCCCCGGGACTGGGGTGTCGAGCAGTACTTC.

This clone occurred a few times. The chain employs TRBV19 and TRBJ1-5, with TRBD1 matching 7 bases. The CDR3 spans 12 residues. Germline CDR1 is LNHDA and CDR2 is SQIVND (reference sequence). Trimming cost V 8 bases and J 10 bases; bases outside gene matches: 8. CDR3 DNA sequence: TGTGCCAGTTTTACAGGGGCCACTCCCCAGCATTTT. It encodes CASFTGATPQHF.

The chain links TRBV15 to TRBJ1-2; 11 bases fit TRBD1. V lost 1 base and J lost 7; bases outside the gene matches: 8. Per germline, CDR1 LNHNV and CDR2 YYDKDF (reference sequence). This CDR3 spans 16 amino acids. The CDR3 DNA is TGTGCCACCAGCAGAGGGGGAGGACAGGGGGCGCTTGGCTACACCTTC. As protein: CATSRGGGQGALGYTF.

The chain's CDR3 is CASSPGRQPQHF. The CDR3 DNA is TGTGCCAGCAGCCCGGGTCGGCAGCCCCAGCATTTT. The V gene is TRBV7-9, the J gene TRBJ1-5; D ambiguous. The CDR3 loop spans 12 amino acids. The V end was cut by 5 bases, the J end by 7 bases, with 9 bases between. From germline, CDR1 is SEHNR and CDR2 FQNEAQ (reference sequence). Using reference TRBV7-9 and TRBJ1-5 for the parts outside the CDR3, the full variable domain is DTGVSQNPRHKITKRGQNVTFRCDPISEHNRLYWYRQTLGQGPEFLTYFQNEAQLEKSRLLSDRFSAERPKGSFSTLEIQRTEQGDSAMYLCASSPGRQPQHFGDGTRLSIL.

This chain uses TRBV5-1 with TRBJ2-2; 9 bases match TRBD2. The CDR3 has 15 residues. Germline CDR1 is SGHRS and CDR2 is YFSETQ. V lost 1 base and J lost 5; bases outside the gene matches: 3. This chain's CDR3 is CASSLRLAGTGELFF. The CDR3, as DNA: TGCGCCAGCAGCTTGAGGCTAGCGGGGACCGGGGAGCTGTTTTTT.

This clone has just a few counts. V is TRBV6-5 and J is TRBJ2-7, with D unresolved. Trimming removed 7 bases from V and 2 bases from J, with 12 bases in between. This CDR3 is 13 amino acids long. CDR1 and CDR2 (germline): MNHEY, SVGAGI. In DNA, the CDR3 is TGTGCCAGCAACCAACTGACAACCTACGAGCAGTACTTC. It translates to CASNQLTTYEQYF.

V and J are TRBV2 and TRBJ2-3; D is uncertain. The CDR3 has 16 amino acids. Trimming took 6 bases from V and 0 from J, leaving 16 bases between them. Germline CDR1 reads SNHLY; CDR2 reads FYNNEI. The CDR3 DNA is TGTGCCAGCAGGCCGGTTCGGCGGCCCAGCACAGATACGCAGTATTTT. Encoded protein: CASRPVRRPSTDTQYF.

The rearrangement uses TRBV10-3 and TRBJ1-2, with D perhaps TRBD1 (5 bases). The CDR3 runs 13 residues. The ends were cut back, 3 bases at V and 4 bases at J, with 9 bases in the middle. The V gene's germline CDR1 is ENHRY and CDR2 SYGVKD. CDR3 in amino acids: CAISDREGYGYTF. As DNA, the CDR3 is TGTGCCATCAGTGACAGGGAGGGCTATGGCTACACCTTC.

The chain combines TRBV9 with TRBJ1-2, with 10 bases identical to TRBD1. The germline V gene has CDR1 SGDLS and CDR2 YYNGEE. The CDR3 length is 16 residues. V lost 3 bases and J lost 6; bases outside the gene matches: 11. CDR3 sequence (DNA): TGTGCCAGCAGCGCCGGGACAGGGGTTGGTTTCGATGGCTACACCTTC. It is translated as CASSAGTGVGFDGYTF.

V and J are TRBV28 and TRBJ1-2; D possibly corresponds to TRBD1 (5 bases). The V and J ends lost 9 bases and 7 bases respectively, with 21 bases between them. CDR3 length: 14 amino acids. Germline values: CDR1 MDHEN, CDR2 SYDVKM. CDR3 in amino acids: CASTSVGQGSGYTF. For the CDR3, the DNA is TGTGCCAGTACGTCGGTCGGGCAGGGCAGTGGCTACACCTTC.

This clone has only a few counts. This rearrangement joins TRBV6-5 to TRBJ2-1; the match to TRBD2 covers 11 bases. The CDR3 extends over 14 amino acids. V lost 5 bases and J lost 9; bases outside the gene matches: 6. Looked up from germline, CDR1 is MNHEY and CDR2 is SVGAGI. This CDR3 reads CASSRGLAVAEQFF. Here the CDR3 DNA reads TGTGCCAGCAGTCGGGGACTAGCGGTCGCTGAGCAGTTCTTC.

There are a few counts of this clone. The chain is built from TRBV28 and TRBJ2-7, with D tentatively TRBD2 (6 bases). Trimming left V 7 bases short and J 3 bases short, with 10 bases between. This CDR3 is 12 amino acids long. Germline CDR1 reads MDHEN; CDR2 reads SYDVKM. CDR3 sequence (DNA): TGTGCCAGCAAGTCGGGGGTCTACGAGCAGTACTTC. It translates to CASKSGVYEQYF.

The genes are TRBV30 and TRBJ1-2; 8 nucleotides align to TRBD1. Unmatched junction bases numbered 4, after V lost 0 bases and J lost 7 bases. CDR3 length: 13 amino acids. The V gene's germline CDR1 is GTSNPN and CDR2 SVGIG (reference sequence). As DNA, the CDR3 is TGTGCCTGGAGTGTACAGGGGGATGGTGGCTACACCTTC. It encodes CAWSVQGDGGYTF.

The chain uses TRBV9 and TRBJ2-5; 10 nucleotides agree with TRBD1. The CDR3 has 15 amino acids. The J segment lost 4 bases and the V segment lost 3 bases, leaving 6 bases of the junction unmatched. The germline CDR1 and CDR2 sequences are SGDLS and YYNGEE. The CDR3 nucleotides read TGTGCCAGCAGCGCCCGCCGGGACAGGGGAGAGACCCAGTACTTC. It is translated as CASSARRDRGETQYF. The full variable domain, its missing parts supplied by reference TRBV9 and TRBJ2-5, is DSGVTQTPKHLITATGQRVTLRCSPRSGDLSVYWYQQSLDQGLQFLIQYYNGEERAKGNILERFSAQQFPDLHSELNLSSLELGDSALYFCASSARRDRGETQYFGPGTRLLVL.

V gene TRBV30 combines with J gene TRBJ1-2; D is uncertain. This CDR3 is built from 13 residues. Germline values: CDR1 GTSNPN, CDR2 SVGIG (reference sequence). Deletions cut 0 bases from V and 3 bases from J, with 8 bases between. The CDR3, as DNA: TGTGCCTGGAGTGTACAACAGTACTATGGCTACACCTTC. Its translation: CAWSVQQYYGYTF.

This clone was counted between two and nine times. The chain has TRBV25-1 and TRBJ1-1; 9 nucleotides line up with TRBD1. Germline trimming cut 6 bases from V and 5 bases from J; bases unmatched to any gene: 4. The CDR3 has 13 amino acids. Germline CDR1 and CDR2: MGHDK and SYGVNS. This CDR3 is CASRGQGRTEAFF. Written as DNA, the CDR3 is TGTGCCAGCAGGGGACAGGGTCGGACTGAAGCTTTCTTT.

This clone was counted a few times. The chain's CDR3 is CASSATGPSYNEQFF. The CDR3 region has the DNA TGTGCCAGCAGTGCGACAGGGCCCTCCTACAATGAGCAGTTCTTC. The J gene is TRBJ2-1, the V gene TRBV2; 7 nucleotides line up with TRBD1. CDR1 and CDR2 from the germline V gene are SNHLY and FYNNEI. V shed 4 bases and J 0 bases; nucleotides not matched to a gene: 3. CDR3 length: 15 amino acids.

Only a few counts were recorded for this clone. The gene calls are TRBV4-1 and TRBJ2-2; unclear D gene. In germline, CDR1 is MGHRA, CDR2 YSYEKL. V shed 0 bases and J shed 5 bases, with 7 bases lying between them. The CDR3 is 14 amino acids. The CDR3: CASSQDLLTGELFF. The CDR3 region has the DNA TGCGCCAGCAGCCAAGATCTGCTAACCGGGGAGCTGTTTTTT.